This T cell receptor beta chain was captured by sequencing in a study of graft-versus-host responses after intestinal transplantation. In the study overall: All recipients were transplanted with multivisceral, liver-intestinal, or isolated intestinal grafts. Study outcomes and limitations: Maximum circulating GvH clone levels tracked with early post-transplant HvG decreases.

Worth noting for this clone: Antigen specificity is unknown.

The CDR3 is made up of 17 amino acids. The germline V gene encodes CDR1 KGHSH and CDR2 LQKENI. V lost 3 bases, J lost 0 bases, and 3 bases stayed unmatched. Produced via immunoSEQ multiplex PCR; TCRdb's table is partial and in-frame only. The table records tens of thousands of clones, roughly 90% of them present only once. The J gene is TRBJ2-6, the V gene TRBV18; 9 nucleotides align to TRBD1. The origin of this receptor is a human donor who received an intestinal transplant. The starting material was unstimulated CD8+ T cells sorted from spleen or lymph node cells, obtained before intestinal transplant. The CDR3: CASSPWTGVSGANVLTF. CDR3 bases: TGTGCCAGCTCACCCTGGACAGGGGTCTCTGGGGCCAACGTCCTGACTTTC.